The entry below gives a single T cell receptor beta chain sequence along with its context. The data derive from a study of T cell responses to AZD1222 COVID-19 vaccine. Using immunoSEQ multiplex PCR, the repertoire was profiled, and TCRdb retains in-frame clones only, with some absent. The sample contains approximately 120,000 clones, roughly 90% of which appear only once. Germline V gene sequence: CDR1 SEHNR, CDR2 FQNEAQ (reference sequence). The CDR3 runs to 15 residues. The V gene lost 3 bases and the J gene lost 3 bases, with 15 bases spanning the gap. The input for sequencing was peripheral blood, taken on day 0 of AZD1222 vaccination. The origin of this receptor is an adult in good health. The chain carries TRBV7-9 and TRBJ2-7; D is perhaps TRBD1 or TRBD2 (5 bases each). The DNA for the CDR3 is TGTGCCAGCAGCTTTACCCGGGACGGTGACTACGAGCAGTACTTC. Its protein is CASSFTRDGDYEQYF.